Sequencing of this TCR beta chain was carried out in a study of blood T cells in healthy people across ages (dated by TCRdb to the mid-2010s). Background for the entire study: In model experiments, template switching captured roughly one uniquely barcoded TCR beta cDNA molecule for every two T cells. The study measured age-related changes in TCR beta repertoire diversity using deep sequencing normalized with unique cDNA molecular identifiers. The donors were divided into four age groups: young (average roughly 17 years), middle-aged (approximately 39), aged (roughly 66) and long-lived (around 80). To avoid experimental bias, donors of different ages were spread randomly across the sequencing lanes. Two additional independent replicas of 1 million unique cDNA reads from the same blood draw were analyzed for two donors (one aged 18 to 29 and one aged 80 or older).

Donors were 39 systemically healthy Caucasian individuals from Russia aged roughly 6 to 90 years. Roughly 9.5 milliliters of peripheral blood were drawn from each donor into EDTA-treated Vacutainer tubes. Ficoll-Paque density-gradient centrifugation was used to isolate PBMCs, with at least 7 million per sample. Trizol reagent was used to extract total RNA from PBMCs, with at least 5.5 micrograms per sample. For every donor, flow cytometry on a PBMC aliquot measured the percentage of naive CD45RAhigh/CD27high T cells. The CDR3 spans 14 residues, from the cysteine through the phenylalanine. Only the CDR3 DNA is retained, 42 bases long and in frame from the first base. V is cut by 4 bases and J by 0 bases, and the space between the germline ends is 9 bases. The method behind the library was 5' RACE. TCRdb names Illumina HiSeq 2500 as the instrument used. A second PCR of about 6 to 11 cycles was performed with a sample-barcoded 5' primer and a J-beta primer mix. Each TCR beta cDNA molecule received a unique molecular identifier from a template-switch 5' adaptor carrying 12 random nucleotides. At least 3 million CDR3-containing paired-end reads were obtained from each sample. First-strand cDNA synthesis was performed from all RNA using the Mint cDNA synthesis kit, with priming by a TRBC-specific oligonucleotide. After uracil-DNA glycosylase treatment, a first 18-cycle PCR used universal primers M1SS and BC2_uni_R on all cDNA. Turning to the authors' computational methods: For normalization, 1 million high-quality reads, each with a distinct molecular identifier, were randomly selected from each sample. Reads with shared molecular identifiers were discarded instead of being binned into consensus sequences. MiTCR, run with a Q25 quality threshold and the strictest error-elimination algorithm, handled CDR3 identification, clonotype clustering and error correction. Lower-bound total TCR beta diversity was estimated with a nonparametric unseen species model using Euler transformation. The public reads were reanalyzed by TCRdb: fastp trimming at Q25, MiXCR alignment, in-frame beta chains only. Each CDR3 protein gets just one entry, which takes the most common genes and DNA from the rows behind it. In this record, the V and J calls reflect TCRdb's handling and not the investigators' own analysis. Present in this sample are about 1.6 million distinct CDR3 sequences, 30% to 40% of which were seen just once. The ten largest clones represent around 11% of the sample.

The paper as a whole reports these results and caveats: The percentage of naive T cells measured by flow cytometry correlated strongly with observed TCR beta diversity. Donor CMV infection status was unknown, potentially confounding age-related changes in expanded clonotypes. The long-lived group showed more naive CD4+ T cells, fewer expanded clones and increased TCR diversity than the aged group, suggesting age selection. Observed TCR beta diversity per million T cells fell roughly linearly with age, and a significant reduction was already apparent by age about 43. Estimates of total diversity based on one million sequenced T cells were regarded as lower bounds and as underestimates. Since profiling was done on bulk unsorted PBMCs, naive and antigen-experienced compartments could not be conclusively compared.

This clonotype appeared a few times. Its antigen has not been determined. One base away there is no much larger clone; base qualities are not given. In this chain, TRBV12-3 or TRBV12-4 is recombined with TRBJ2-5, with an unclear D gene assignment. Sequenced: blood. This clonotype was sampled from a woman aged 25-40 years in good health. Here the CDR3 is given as CASSSTPYQETQYF. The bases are TGTGCCAGCAGTTCGACACCGTACCAAGAGACCCAGTACTTC.